These T cell receptor beta chains were read from a single sample in a study of CD4 T cell repertoires in COVID-19. Sequencing was performed with immunoSEQ multiplex PCR; in TCRdb, only in-frame clones are kept and a portion is missing. The data show fewer than 100,000 clones, with 83% seen just once and 0.45% to 0.6% held by the top ten. The source material was CD4+ T cells from peripheral blood, sampled after recovery from COVID-19. Receptor source: a human donor who had COVID-19. Each CDR3 is given with its conserved first and last residue. The D gene is left open where the match is weak. Size is omitted from some rows. Given values are once, few, many or a class for expanded clones.

V	size	J	D	CDR3	DNA
TRBV3-1/TRBV3-2	.	TRBJ2-6	TRBD2	CASGGGPSGANVLTF	TGTGCCAGCGGGGGGGGTCCCTCTGGGGCCAACGTCCTGACTTTC
TRBV7-9	once	TRBJ1-1	.	CASSFQGRNTEAFF	TGTGCCAGCAGCTTCCAGGGCCGGAACACTGAAGCTTTCTTT
TRBV5-6	few	TRBJ2-2	TRBD1	CASSGIGQGGTGELFF	TGTGCCAGCAGCGGAATAGGACAGGGCGGGACCGGGGAGCTGTTTTTT
TRBV3-1/TRBV3-2	.	TRBJ2-6	.	CASSPRMANVLTF	TGTGCCAGCAGCCCGCGCATGGCCAACGTCCTGACTTTC
TRBV12-2	.	TRBJ2-3	.	CASRLAWRDSTSTDTQYF	TGTGCAAGTCGCTTAGCCTGGCGGGACTCCACTAGCACAGATACGCAGTATTTT
TRBV2	.	TRBJ1-2	TRBD1	CASSTRQGSYGYTF	TGTGCCAGCAGCACCCGACAGGGGAGCTATGGCTACACCTTC
TRBV2	.	TRBJ2-5	.	CASSLEETQYF	TGTGCCAGCTCATTGGAGGAGACCCAGTACTTC
TRBV12-3/TRBV12-4	.	TRBJ2-4	TRBD2	CASTGLAGLIQYF	TGTGCCAGCACCGGACTAGCGGGGCTCATTCAGTACTTC
TRBV6-5	.	TRBJ1-1	.	CASSYPQENTEAFF	TGTGCCAGCAGTTACCCTCAAGAGAACACTGAAGCTTTCTTT
TRBV5-6	.	TRBJ1-1	.	CASSLMGNTEAFF	TGTGCCAGCAGCTTGATGGGGAACACTGAAGCTTTCTTT
TRBV6-5	.	TRBJ1-2	.	CASSPKGHGYTF	TGTGCCAGCAGTCCCAAGGGCCATGGCTACACCTTC
TRBV5-1	.	TRBJ2-3	.	CASSRPGGGADTQYF	TGCGCCAGCAGCCGCCCCGGAGGGGGCGCGGATACGCAGTATTTT
TRBV6-5	.	TRBJ2-3	.	CASSYSKVPTPQYF	TGTGCCAGCAGTTACTCGAAGGTTCCCACTCCGCAGTATTTT
TRBV16	.	TRBJ1-2	.	CASSQSARGYTF	TGTGCCAGCAGCCAATCTGCTCGCGGCTACACCTTC
TRBV6-1	once	TRBJ2-2	.	CASSDSTGELFF	TGTGCCAGCAGTGATTCCACCGGGGAGCTGTTTTTT
TRBV6-5	.	TRBJ2-1	.	CASSDRYNEQFF	TGTGCCAGCAGCGACAGGTACAATGAGCAGTTCTTC
TRBV28	.	TRBJ1-2	.	CASSFVQLYGYTF	TGTGCCAGCAGTTTCGTTCAGCTATATGGCTACACCTTC
TRBV12-5	.	TRBJ2-7	.	CASGPLGGIEQYF	TGTGCTAGTGGTCCGCTGGGGGGAATCGAGCAGTACTTC
TRBV6-5	.	TRBJ1-3	.	CASSSGVYGNTIYF	TGTGCCAGCAGTTCGGGGGTGTACGGAAACACCATATATTTT
TRBV6-2/TRBV6-3	.	TRBJ2-1	.	CASSYSIDRGGEQFF	TGTGCCAGCAGTTACTCTATTGATAGGGGAGGTGAGCAGTTCTTC
TRBV11-2	.	TRBJ2-2	TRBD2	CASSLFLAGASTGELFF	TGTGCCAGCAGCCTGTTTCTAGCGGGAGCGAGCACCGGGGAGCTGTTTTTT
TRBV9	.	TRBJ2-7	TRBD1	CASSVRQGPYEQYF	TGTGCCAGCAGCGTTCGACAGGGACCCTACGAGCAGTACTTC
TRBV24-1	.	TRBJ2-3	TRBD2	CATGVAGLSRDTQYF	TGTGCCACTGGGGTAGCGGGACTTTCTAGAGATACGCAGTATTTT
TRBV5-4	.	TRBJ2-2	.	CASSFDRVTGELFF	TGTGCCAGCAGCTTTGACAGAGTCACCGGGGAGCTGTTTTTT
TRBV28	.	TRBJ2-7	TRBD1	CASSFLGQGAYEQYF	TGTGCCAGCAGTTTCCTGGGACAGGGGGCCTACGAGCAGTACTTC
TRBV2	.	TRBJ1-1	.	CASSKGLTEAFF	TGTGCCAGCAGTAAGGGGCTCACTGAAGCTTTCTTT
TRBV25-1	.	TRBJ2-1	TRBD2	CASSAGTSGTEQFF	TGTGCCAGCAGTGCCGGGACTAGCGGGACTGAGCAGTTCTTC
TRBV19	.	TRBJ2-7	.	CASSMGPQSYEQYF	TGTGCCAGTAGTATGGGCCCACAATCCTACGAGCAGTACTTC
TRBV20-1	once	TRBJ1-5	.	CSASTPMGADGYQPQHF	TGCAGTGCTAGTACCCCGATGGGGGCCGACGGATATCAGCCCCAGCATTTT
TRBV4-2	.	TRBJ2-1	TRBD1	CASSQPDRANEQFF	TGTGCCAGCAGCCAGCCCGACAGGGCCAATGAGCAGTTCTTC
TRBV12-3/TRBV12-4	few	TRBJ2-3	.	CASSFYKADTQYF	TGTGCCAGCAGTTTTTACAAGGCCGATACGCAGTATTTT
TRBV19	.	TRBJ2-4	.	CASSSGRQDKNIQYF	TGTGCCAGTAGTTCCGGCAGGCAAGACAAAAACATTCAGTACTTC
TRBV5-4	.	TRBJ1-6	.	CASSWLSEGQHNSPLHF	TGTGCCAGCAGCTGGTTGTCTGAAGGACAGCATAATTCACCCCTCCACTTT
TRBV7-2	.	TRBJ2-3	.	CASSLGTSRDTQYF	TGTGCCAGCAGCTTAGGGACTTCACGAGATACGCAGTATTTT
TRBV6-4	.	TRBJ1-1	.	CASKSGPANTEAFF	TGTGCCAGCAAATCGGGACCCGCGAACACTGAAGCTTTCTTT
TRBV18	once	TRBJ2-5	TRBD1	CASSPAGQGSIGETQYF	TGTGCCAGCTCACCAGCTGGACAGGGGAGTATTGGAGAGACCCAGTACTTC
TRBV5-1	.	TRBJ2-2	.	CASSITGTPTNTGELFF	TGCGCCAGCAGCATAACCGGGACGCCAACAAACACCGGGGAGCTGTTTTTT
TRBV7-3	.	TRBJ2-2	.	CASSLNPQGATGELFF	TGTGCCAGCAGCTTAAACCCCCAGGGTGCCACCGGGGAGCTGTTTTTT
TRBV7-9	.	TRBJ1-1	.	CASSLGGQKNTEAFF	TGTGCCAGCAGCTTAGGGGGGCAGAAGAACACTGAAGCTTTCTTT
TRBV6-2/TRBV6-3	.	TRBJ2-7	.	CASSYNPYEQYF	TGTGCCAGCAGTTACAATCCCTACGAGCAGTACTTC
TRBV7-9	.	TRBJ2-2	.	CASSPSVALVTGELFF	TGTGCCAGCAGCCCATCCGTTGCCCTCGTTACCGGGGAGCTGTTTTTT
TRBV18	.	TRBJ1-2	.	CASSPPRDDPPPTGGYTF	TGTGCCAGCTCACCACCACGAGATGACCCCCCTCCCACCGGTGGCTACACCTTC
TRBV6-5	.	TRBJ2-5	TRBD1	CASSYRTGETQYF	TGTGCCAGCAGTTACCGGACAGGAGAGACCCAGTACTTC
TRBV28	.	TRBJ2-7	.	CASSLRGIGDVYEQYF	TGTGCCAGCAGTTTAAGGGGGATCGGGGATGTTTACGAGCAGTACTTC
TRBV29-1	once	TRBJ2-7	.	CSVEVQGNEQYF	TGCAGCGTTGAAGTACAGGGTAACGAGCAGTACTTC
TRBV3-1/TRBV3-2	.	TRBJ1-1	.	CASSQMEGNTEAFF	TGTGCCAGCAGCCAAATGGAGGGGAACACTGAAGCTTTCTTT
TRBV6-5	.	TRBJ1-6	.	CASSDSGSLHF	TGTGCCAGCAGCGACAGTGGTTCCCTCCACTTT
TRBV29-1	.	TRBJ1-1	.	CSGGEGGLEAFF	TGCAGCGGGGGTGAGGGCGGGCTTGAAGCTTTCTTT
TRBV7-9	.	TRBJ2-2	.	CASSLSLGSGELFF	TGTGCCAGCAGCTTAAGTTTGGGTTCCGGGGAGCTGTTTTTT